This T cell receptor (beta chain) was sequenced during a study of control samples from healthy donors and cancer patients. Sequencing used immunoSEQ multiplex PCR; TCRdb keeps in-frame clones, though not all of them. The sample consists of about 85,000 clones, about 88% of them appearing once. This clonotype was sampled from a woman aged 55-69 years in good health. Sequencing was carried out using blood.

The DNA of the CDR3 is TGTGCCAGCAGCCCACCCATCCGTGGGGCTTTCTTT. Encoded protein: CASSPPIRGAFF. The chain carries TRBV9 and TRBJ1-1; D is unresolved. Germline V lookup: CDR1 SGDLS, CDR2 YYNGEE. This CDR3 spans 12 amino acids. V was cut by 4 bases and J by 11 bases, with 15 bases left in between.